Described below is a single T cell receptor beta chain sequence and its context. The entry originates in a study of blood T cell repertoires in COVID-19. Study-wide background: Acute-phase and convalescent COVID-19 samples originated in the United States, Italy and Spain. Sources were T cells, B-cell-depleted T cells, or PBMCs; the material itself was cDNA or gDNA.

Authors' data handling: Scientists estimated how many nucleated cells there were by amplifying reference gene primers. Clones were read by immunoSEQ multiplex PCR, and TCRdb kept only the in-frame ones, dropping some. The V and J calls and clone size come from that table; D and trimming were worked out from the DNA. The sample carries tens of thousands of clones, around four fifths recorded once. The CDR3 totals 13 residues. V was clipped by 3 bases and J by 6 bases, with 11 bases between them. CDR1 and CDR2 (germline): LNHNV, YYDKDF (reference sequence). The sample consisted of peripheral blood. The chain links TRBV15 to TRBJ1-2, with TRBD1 as a possible D gene (5 bases). The origin of this receptor is a man between 50 and 59 years old with active COVID-19. DNA of the CDR3: TGTGCCACCAGCAGTCGGGGGAGCCATGGCTACACCTTC. Its protein product is CATSSRGSHGYTF.